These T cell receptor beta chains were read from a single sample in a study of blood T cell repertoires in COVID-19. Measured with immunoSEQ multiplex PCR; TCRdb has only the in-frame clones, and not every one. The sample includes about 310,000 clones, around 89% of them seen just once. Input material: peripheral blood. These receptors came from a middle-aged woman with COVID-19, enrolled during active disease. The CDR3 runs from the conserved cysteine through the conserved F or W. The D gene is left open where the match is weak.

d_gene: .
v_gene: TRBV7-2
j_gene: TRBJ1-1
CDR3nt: TGTGCCAGCAGCAACCAGGGAAACACTGAAGCTTTCTTT
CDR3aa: CASSNQGNTEAFF

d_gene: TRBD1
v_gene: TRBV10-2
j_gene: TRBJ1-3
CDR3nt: TGCGCCAGCAGTGAGTGGGACAGGGTGTCTGGAAACACCATATATTTT
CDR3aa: CASSEWDRVSGNTIYF

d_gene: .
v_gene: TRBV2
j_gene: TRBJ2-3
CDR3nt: TGTGCCAGCCCCAACCGCGTGAGAGGCACAGATACGCAGTATTTT
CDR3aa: CASPNRVRGTDTQYF

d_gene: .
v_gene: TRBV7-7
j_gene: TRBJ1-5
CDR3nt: TGTGCTAGCAGCCTTCCGGGACACCCAAAGGGATATAGCAATCAGCCCCAGCATTTT
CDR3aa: CASSLPGHPKGYSNQPQHF

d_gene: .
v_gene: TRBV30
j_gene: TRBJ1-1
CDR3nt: TGTGCCTGGAGTTTCCAGGGGATGAACACTGAAGCTTTCTTT
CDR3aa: CAWSFQGMNTEAFF

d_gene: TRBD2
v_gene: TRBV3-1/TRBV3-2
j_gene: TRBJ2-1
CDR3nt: TGTGCCAGCAGTCAGCGGGGGCAGGAAGTTTACAATGAGCAGTTCTTC
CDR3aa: CASSQRGQEVYNEQFF

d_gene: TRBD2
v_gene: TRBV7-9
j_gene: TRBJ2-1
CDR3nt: TGTGCCAGCCGTCTGAGCGGGGGGGTATACAATGAGCAGTTCTTC
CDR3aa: CASRLSGGVYNEQFF

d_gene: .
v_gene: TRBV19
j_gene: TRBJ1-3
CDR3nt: TGTGCCAGTAGTACCCGGTTCCCGCCTGGAAACACCATATATTTT
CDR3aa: CASSTRFPPGNTIYF

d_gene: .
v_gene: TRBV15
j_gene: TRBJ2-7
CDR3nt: TGTGCCACCAGCAGAGAGAGGGCTTCATTGCCCTACGAGCAGTACTTC
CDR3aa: CATSRERASLPYEQYF

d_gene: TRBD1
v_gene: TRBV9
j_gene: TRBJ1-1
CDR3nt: TGTGCCAGCAGCGTTACTTCAACAGGGGTAACTGAAGCTTTCTTT
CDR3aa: CASSVTSTGVTEAFF

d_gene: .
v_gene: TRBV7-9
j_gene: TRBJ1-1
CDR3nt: TGTGCCAGCAGCTTAGGAGGGCGGGGAATGAACACTGAAGCTTTCTTT
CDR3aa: CASSLGGRGMNTEAFF

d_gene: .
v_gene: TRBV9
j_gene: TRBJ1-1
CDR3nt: TGTGCCAGCAGCGTAGCCCAATCGGCCCGGAGCACTGAAGCTTTCTTT
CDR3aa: CASSVAQSARSTEAFF

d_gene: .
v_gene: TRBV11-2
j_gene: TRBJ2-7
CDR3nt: TGTGCCAGCAGCCGGTACTCCGGGGGCTACGAGCAGTACTTC
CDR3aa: CASSRYSGGYEQYF

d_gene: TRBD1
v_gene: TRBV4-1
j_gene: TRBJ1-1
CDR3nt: TGCGCCAGCAGCCAAAACCGGGACAGGGGTTTGAACACTGAAGCTTTCTTT
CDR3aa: CASSQNRDRGLNTEAFF

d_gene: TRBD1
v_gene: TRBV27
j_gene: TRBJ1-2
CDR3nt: TGTGCCAGCGCACCAGGGACAGACTATGGCTACACCTTC
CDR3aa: CASAPGTDYGYTF

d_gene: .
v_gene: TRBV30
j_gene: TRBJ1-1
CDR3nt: TGTGCCTGTCACAGGTATTCCAACACTGAAGCTTTCTTT
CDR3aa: CACHRYSNTEAFF

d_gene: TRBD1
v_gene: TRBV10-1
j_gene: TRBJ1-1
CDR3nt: TGCGCCAGCAGGGGGGACAGGGGCGTCACTGAAGCTTTCTTT
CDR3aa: CASRGDRGVTEAFF

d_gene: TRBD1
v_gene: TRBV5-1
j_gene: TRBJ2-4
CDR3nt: TGCGCCAGCAGCGCCGGACAGGACCTAGCCAAAAACATTCAGTACTTC
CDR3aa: CASSAGQDLAKNIQYF

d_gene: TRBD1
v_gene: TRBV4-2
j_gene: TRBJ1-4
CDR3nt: TGTGCCAGCAGCTCTACAGGGGGTTGGGAAAAACTGTTTTTT
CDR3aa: CASSSTGGWEKLFF

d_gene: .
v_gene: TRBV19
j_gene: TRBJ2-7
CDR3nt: TGTGCCAGTAGTATCTCCGGGAGATCCTACGAGCAGTACTTC
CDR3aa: CASSISGRSYEQYF

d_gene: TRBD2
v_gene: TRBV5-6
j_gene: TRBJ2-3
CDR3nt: TGTGCCAGCAGCTTCGTGACTAGCGGGGGCACAGATACGCAGTATTTT
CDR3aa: CASSFVTSGGTDTQYF

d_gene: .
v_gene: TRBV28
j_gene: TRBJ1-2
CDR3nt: TGTGCCAGCACCCCCGAGTACCGAGCCTATGGCTACACCTTC
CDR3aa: CASTPEYRAYGYTF

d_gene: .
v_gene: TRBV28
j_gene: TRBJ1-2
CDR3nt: TGTGCCAGCAGACAACAGGGAGGCTACACCTTC
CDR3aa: CASRQQGGYTF

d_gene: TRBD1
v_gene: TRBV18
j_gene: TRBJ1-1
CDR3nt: TGTGCCAGCTCACCGGACAGGGTGGTTTTGGACACTGAAGCTTTCTTT
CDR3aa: CASSPDRVVLDTEAFF